Following are 25 T cell receptor beta chains from one sample sequenced in a study of blood T cell repertoires in COVID-19. Sequencing used immunoSEQ multiplex PCR; TCRdb keeps in-frame clones, though not all of them. Of about 270,000 clones in the sample, approximately 86% were seen once. Sequencing was done on a sample of peripheral blood. These receptors were taken from a man in his forties with active or convalescent COVID-19.

J is TRBJ2-1 and V is TRBV5-6; D is perhaps TRBD2 (6 bases). The CDR3 loop spans 17 amino acids. V gave up 4 bases and J gave up 3 bases, with 20 bases separating them. Germline CDR1 reads SGHDT; CDR2 reads YYEEEE. CDR3 amino acids: CASSPYRSGVSYNEQFF. For the CDR3, the DNA is TGTGCCAGCAGCCCCTACAGGTCGGGGGTGAGCTACAATGAGCAGTTCTTC. The whole variable domain, filled in from reference TRBV5-6 and TRBJ2-1, reads DAGVTQSPTHLIKTRGQQVTLRCSPKSGHDTVSWYQQALGQGPQFIFQYYEEEERQRGNFPDRFSGHQFPNYSSELNVNALLLGDSALYLCASSPYRSGVSYNEQFFGPGTRLTVL.

CDR3 sequence (DNA): TGTGCCAGTACTCCACAGGGGGCAGGGGAAAAACTGTTTTTT. Residues: CASTPQGAGEKLFF. The chain employs TRBV19 and TRBJ1-4, with 9 nucleotides matching TRBD1. CDR1 is LNHDA and CDR2 is SQIVND in the germline V gene (reference sequence). The CDR3 contains 14 residues. After removal of 7 bases from V and 8 bases from J, the junction contained 8 bases not matched to a gene.

The genes are TRBV4-1 and TRBJ1-1; no clear D gene. V was trimmed by 4 bases and J by 1 base, leaving 10 bases between them. This CDR3 is 14 amino acids long. Germline CDR1 MGHRA, CDR2 YSYEKL. The CDR3 region has the DNA TGCGCCAGCAGCCCCGAGACGGGGAACACTGAAGCTTTCTTT. This encodes CASSPETGNTEAFF.

This chain joins TRBV11-3 and TRBJ2-1, with no clear D. The ends were cut back, 5 bases at V and 6 bases at J, with 17 bases in the middle. Germline CDR1 and CDR2: SGHNT and YENEEA. The CDR3 extends over 15 amino acids. CDR3 coding DNA: TGTGCCAGCAGCACCTTAAGCGAGCGCCTCAATGAGCAGTTCTTC. This encodes CASSTLSERLNEQFF.

V is TRBV15 and J is TRBJ2-1; 7 bases line up with TRBD2. The CDR3 is 15 amino acids. Trimming took 0 bases from V and 4 from J; bases not matched to a gene: 3. Germline V gene sequence: CDR1 LNHNV, CDR2 YYDKDF (reference sequence). The CDR3 is CATSRDGDYYNEQFF. The CDR3 coding sequence is TGTGCCACCAGCAGAGATGGGGACTATTACAATGAGCAGTTCTTC.

This clone was detected once. The rearrangement uses TRBV5-1 and TRBJ1-3, with D possibly matching TRBD1 (5 bases). The germline gives CDR1 SGHRS, CDR2 YFSETQ. Between the trimmed V and J ends, which lost 4 bases and 0 bases, there was a span of 14 bases. The CDR3 is made up of 16 amino acids. The CDR3 DNA reads as TGCGCCAGCAGCCCGGACGGCGGACACTCTGGAAACACCATATATTTT. This translates into CASSPDGGHSGNTIYF.

This rearrangement joins TRBV27 to TRBJ2-7; 9 bases are shared with TRBD2. The V gene's germline CDR1 is MNHEY and CDR2 SMNVEV (reference sequence). The ends lost 0 bases at V and 3 bases at J; junction bases unmatched: 15. The CDR3 has 19 amino acids. CDR3 DNA sequence: TGTGCCAGCAGTTTATCGGGGCATCTAGCGGGACCAGTCAGCTACGAGCAGTACTTC. Its protein product is CASSLSGHLAGPVSYEQYF.

The genes are TRBV9 and TRBJ2-1; D possibly corresponds to TRBD1 (6 bases). V was shortened by 6 bases and J by 6 bases, with 16 bases between the two germline ends. The CDR3 spans 14 residues. CDR1 is SGDLS, CDR2 YYNGEE, per germline. CDR3 bases: TGTGCCAGCACTCACAGGGTTGATTGCAATGAGCAGTTCTTC. Its protein product is CASTHRVDCNEQFF. The variable domain in full, completed from reference TRBV9 and TRBJ2-1, reads DSGVTQTPKHLITATGQRVTLRCSPRSGDLSVYWYQQSLDQGLQFLIQYYNGEERAKGNILERFSAQQFPDLHSELNLSSLELGDSALYFCASTHRVDCNEQFFGPGTRLTVL.

V gene TRBV3-1 (or the pseudogene TRBV3-2) combines with J gene TRBJ1-4; 8 bases fit TRBD1. The germline gives CDR1 LGHDT, CDR2 YNNKEL (reference sequence). The CDR3 has 14 amino acids. J gave up 6 bases and V 4 bases, and 4 bases lay outside the gene matches. CDR3 in amino acids: CASSPQGEDEKLFF. The CDR3 coding sequence is TGTGCCAGCAGCCCACAGGGGGAAGATGAAAAACTGTTTTTT.

The V and J genes are TRBV13 and TRBJ2-3; the match to TRBD2 covers 7 bases. CDR1 PRHDT and CDR2 FYEKMQ come from the germline V gene (reference sequence). J gave up 0 bases and V 7 bases, and 4 bases lay outside the gene matches. CDR3 size: 14 residues. CDR3 in amino acids: CASKAGRSTDTQYF. CDR3 nucleotide sequence: TGTGCCAGCAAAGCCGGGAGGAGCACAGATACGCAGTATTTT.

The chain joins TRBV5-4 to TRBJ2-5; 8 positions match TRBD1. V gave up 4 bases and J gave up 5 bases; unmatched junction bases: 7. This CDR3 is built from 14 residues. Germline V gene data show CDR1 as SGHNT and CDR2 as YYREEE (reference sequence). CDR3: CASSPGQGGETQYF. In nucleotides, the CDR3 is TGTGCCAGCAGCCCAGGACAGGGTGGGGAGACCCAGTACTTC.

This chain connects TRBV12-2 to TRBJ2-3; the table's D call of TRBD1 was not tested on the DNA. TRBV12-2 is a documented pseudogene. This CDR3 region has 14 residues. DNA for the CDR3: TGTGCAAGTCGCTTAGCGGGCACCACAGATACGCAGTATTTT. It translates to CASRLAGTTDTQYF.

J is TRBJ2-5 and V is TRBV15, with D perhaps TRBD1 (7 bases). Germline-derived CDR1 and CDR2 are LNHNV and YYDKDF (reference sequence). The CDR3 contains 17 residues. V lost 1 base and J lost 3, with 18 bases in between. CDR3 sequence reads: CATSRAGGRTGEETQYF. CDR3 DNA: TGTGCCACCAGCAGAGCAGGGGGGCGGACTGGCGAAGAGACCCAGTACTTC.

The chain recombines TRBV6-5 with TRBJ2-5, with a possible D match to TRBD1 (5 bases). Germline CDR1 and CDR2: MNHEY and SVGAGI. Deletions cut 5 bases from V and 4 bases from J, with 17 bases between. There are 15 residues in the CDR3. CDR3 amino acids: CASSPQAPPGETQYF. The DNA for the CDR3 is TGTGCCAGCAGTCCACAGGCGCCCCCAGGAGAGACCCAGTACTTC.

The rearrangement links TRBV4-2 to TRBJ2-5; no firm D call. The CDR3 length is 15 residues. Trimming shortened V by 0 bases and J by 4 bases, and 12 bases separated the two germline ends. Germline V gene sequence: CDR1 LGHNA, CDR2 YNFKEQ. The CDR3 coding sequence is TGTGCCAGCAGCCAAGATCCAGGCTCTCTAGAGACCCAGTACTTC. As protein: CASSQDPGSLETQYF.

The chain is built from TRBV12-5 and TRBJ1-4; 8 bases are shared with TRBD1. Germline-derived CDR1 and CDR2 are LGHNT and FRNRAP. Germline trimming cut 6 bases from V and 4 bases from J; bases unmatched to any gene: 19. This CDR3 contains 19 residues. The CDR3 DNA reads as TGTGCTAGTGGCACTCCCCCACGGACAGGGACCGGCGTTAATGAAAAACTGTTTTTT. Translation gives CASGTPPRTGTGVNEKLFF. The full variable domain, rest sourced from reference TRBV12-5 and TRBJ1-4, is DARVTQTPRHKVTEMGQEVTMRCQPILGHNTVFWYRQTMMQGLELLAYFRNRAPLDDSGMPKDRFSAEMPDATLATLKIQPSEPRDSAVYFCASGTPPRTGTGVNEKLFFGSGTQLSVL.

V and J are TRBV2 and TRBJ2-3; D might be TRBD2 (6 bases). Germline CDR1 reads SNHLY; CDR2 reads FYNNEI. CDR3 size: 13 residues. Trimming left V 8 bases short and J 1 base short, with 10 bases between. The CDR3 loop reads CASLWEGTDTQYF. The DNA for the CDR3 is TGTGCCAGCCTATGGGAGGGCACAGATACGCAGTATTTT.

V and J are TRBV6-5 and TRBJ1-2; D is possibly TRBD1 (6 bases). Trimming stripped 4 bases from V and 1 base from J, with 10 bases between. CDR3 size: 14 residues. Germline lookup yields CDR1 MNHEY and CDR2 SVGAGI. The CDR3 nucleotides read TGTGCCAGCAGTTCACAGGGTTTTAACTATGGCTACACCTTC. This translates into CASSSQGFNYGYTF.

This chain links TRBV4-2 with TRBJ2-5, with a tentative D call TRBD1 (5 bases). Germline lookup yields CDR1 LGHNA and CDR2 YNFKEQ. The CDR3 has 12 residues. The V end lost 2 bases, the J end lost 7 bases, and 8 bases lay between the germline ends. The CDR3: CASSQNRRTQYF. The CDR3, as DNA: TGTGCCAGCAGCCAAAACAGGAGGACCCAGTACTTC.

The chain joins TRBV6-6 to TRBJ1-2; weak D call: TRBD1 (5 bases). The CDR3 is 13 residues long. Per the germline V gene, CDR1 is MNHNY and CDR2 is SVGAGI (reference sequence). V lost 1 base and J 6 bases, leaving 9 bases between the germline ends. CDR3: CASSYFGGDGYTF. CDR3 nucleotides: TGTGCCAGCAGTTACTTCGGGGGGGATGGCTACACCTTC.

This chain joins TRBV5-1 and TRBJ2-7, with TRBD1 matching over 7 bases. The junction had 12 bases not matched to a gene; V was cut back by 4 bases and J by 5 bases. Germline V gives CDR1 SGHRS, CDR2 YFSETQ. The CDR3 is made up of 15 amino acids. The CDR3 sequence is CASSPYLTGINEQYF. The CDR3 DNA reads TGCGCCAGCAGCCCCTACCTGACAGGGATCAACGAGCAGTACTTC.

The chain combines TRBV12-3 or TRBV12-4 with TRBJ1-2; maybe TRBD1 (6 bases). CDR3 length: 13 residues. The germline V and J ends were trimmed by 5 bases and 4 bases, with 11 bases remaining between them. The CDR3 is CASSPNRAYGYTF. CDR3 nucleotide sequence: TGTGCCAGCAGTCCAAACAGGGCCTATGGCTACACCTTC.

The rearrangement links TRBV6-5 to TRBJ1-1; D not resolved. The CDR3 contains 13 residues. CDR1 MNHEY and CDR2 SVGAGI come from the germline V gene. The V gene lost 1 base and the J gene lost 5 bases, with 8 bases spanning the gap. The CDR3 DNA is TGTGCCAGCAGTTACTATGAGGCTACTGAAGCTTTCTTT. Its translation is CASSYYEATEAFF.

In its sample, this clone was seen once. CDR3 sequence: CASSLAIAHSYNEQFF. DNA for the CDR3: TGTGCCAGCAGCTTGGCCATAGCGCACTCCTACAATGAGCAGTTCTTC. The genes are TRBV5-6 and TRBJ2-1, with D possibly TRBD2 on 5 matching bases. The CDR3 spans 16 residues. Germline V lookup: CDR1 SGHDT, CDR2 YYEEEE. The V gene lost 0 bases and the J gene lost 0 bases, with 10 bases spanning the gap.

The DNA for the CDR3 is TGTGCCAGCTCACCACCGGGCTCCCGGGAGTGGACTGAAGCTTTCTTT. This translates into CASSPPGSREWTEAFF. V usage is TRBV18 and J usage is TRBJ1-1; D is ambiguous. The germline V gene encodes CDR1 KGHSH and CDR2 LQKENI. Trimming pared 0 bases from V and 5 bases from J, leaving 16 bases between. The CDR3 length is 16 residues. The full variable domain, completed using reference TRBV18 and TRBJ1-1, is NAGVMQNPRHLVRRRGQEARLRCSPMKGHSHVYWYRQLPEEGLKFMVYLQKENIIDESGMPKERFSAEFPKEGPSILRIQQVVRGDSAAYFCASSPPGSREWTEAFFGQGTRLTVV.